The 27 T cell receptor beta chains below come from one sample, sequenced in a study of blood T cell repertoires in COVID-19. Profiling relied on immunoSEQ multiplex PCR, and the TCRdb table lists in-frame clones only, not all of them. The table has approximately 250,000 clones, roughly 90% seen once. Source material: peripheral blood. These receptors came from a woman in her seventies with COVID-19, enrolled during active disease.

This chain uses TRBV6-5 with TRBJ2-2; 10 bases line up with TRBD2. The V segment lost 8 bases and the J segment 4 bases; nucleotides outside the gene matches: 4. Germline CDR1 MNHEY, CDR2 SVGAGI. This CDR3 region has 14 residues. Written as DNA, the CDR3 is TGTGCCAGCCCCAGCGGGGGGGGCACCGGGGAGCTGTTTTTT. This codes for CASPSGGGTGELFF.

The chain combines TRBV6-5 with TRBJ1-2; the D gene is possibly TRBD1 (5 bases). This CDR3 region has 16 residues. Looked up from germline, CDR1 is MNHEY and CDR2 is SVGAGI. The germline V and J ends were trimmed by 2 bases and 8 bases, with 21 bases remaining between them. CDR3: CASSYGAAGGYGGYTF. The CDR3, as DNA: TGTGCCAGCAGTTACGGGGCAGCTGGGGGGTATGGAGGCTACACCTTC.

The rearrangement uses TRBV6-5 and TRBJ2-7, with D perhaps TRBD1 (8 bases). CDR3 length: 14 residues. V gave up 8 bases and J gave up 6 bases, with 20 bases separating them. Germline loops: CDR1 MNHEY, CDR2 SVGAGI. The DNA for the CDR3 is TGTGCCAGCTCGAGCGGGACAGGACTTTTCGAGCAGTACTTC. Residues: CASSSGTGLFEQYF.

The chain uses TRBV6-6 and TRBJ1-1; 8 bases agree with TRBD1. V gave up 0 bases and J gave up 3 bases; unmatched junction bases: 6. Germline V gene lookup returns CDR1 MNHNY and CDR2 SVGAGI (reference sequence). The CDR3 runs 16 residues. The CDR3 DNA follows: TGTGCCAGCAGTTACTCGGCAGGGGGCGGGTACACTGAAGCTTTCTTT. This sequence encodes CASSYSAGGGYTEAFF.

V gene TRBV5-1 combines with J gene TRBJ2-6, with TRBD1 as a possible D gene (7 bases). Germline V gives CDR1 SGHRS, CDR2 YFSETQ. The CDR3 spans 19 residues. Trimming took off 1 base at V and 1 base at J, with 18 bases between the two ends. The CDR3 DNA is TGCGCCAGCAGCTTGACCGCGGGACAGCGATCTTCTGGGGCCAACGTCCTGACTTTC. Translated: CASSLTAGQRSSGANVLTF.

This clone is a singleton in its sample. The rearrangement uses TRBV29-1 and TRBJ2-5; 8 bases map to TRBD1. The germline V gene has CDR1 SQVTM and CDR2 ANQGSEA. The trim removed 6 bases at V and 5 bases at J, leaving 5 bases unmatched. The CDR3 length is 12 residues. The CDR3, as DNA: TGCAGCGTGTGGCAGGGGGCGGAGACCCAGTACTTC. As protein: CSVWQGAETQYF.

This chain uses TRBV9 with TRBJ2-1; 7 nucleotides match TRBD2. The CDR3 has 18 residues. The ends lost 0 bases at V and 5 bases at J; junction bases unmatched: 14. The germline V gene has CDR1 SGDLS and CDR2 YYNGEE. The CDR3 spells CASSVGDRTTGGNNEQFF. CDR3 bases: TGTGCCAGCAGCGTAGGAGATCGGACCACGGGAGGTAACAATGAGCAGTTCTTC.

The rearrangement joins TRBV7-9 to TRBJ1-3, with D unresolved. This CDR3 region has 13 residues. Germline V gives CDR1 SEHNR, CDR2 FQNEAQ (reference sequence). V lost 6 bases to trimming and J lost 4 bases, with 10 bases between them. CDR3 residues: CASSLYPGNTIYF. CDR3 sequence (DNA): TGTGCCAGCAGTCTCTATCCCGGAAACACCATATATTTT.

This clone was counted once. This chain uses TRBV2 with TRBJ1-2, with TRBD1 as a possible D gene (5 bases). This CDR3 contains 17 residues. Trimming pared 2 bases from V and 5 bases from J, leaving 21 bases between. Germline CDR1 reads SNHLY; CDR2 reads FYNNEI. CDR3 nucleotides: TGTGCCAGCAGTGAAACGCCGGAGGCAGGGAGGATTTATGGCTACACCTTC. Its protein is CASSETPEAGRIYGYTF.

The chain combines TRBV4-1 with TRBJ1-4; D might be TRBD1 (5 bases). The germline CDR1 and CDR2 sequences are MGHRA and YSYEKL. Trimming left V 6 bases short and J 0 bases short, with 8 bases between. CDR3 length: 14 amino acids. The CDR3 reads CASRTQATNEKLFF. In DNA, the CDR3 is TGCGCCAGCAGGACACAGGCAACTAATGAAAAACTGTTTTTT.

This clone came up once. This rearrangement joins TRBV7-8 to TRBJ2-1; 8 bases are a match to TRBD1. Per the germline V gene, CDR1 is SGHVS and CDR2 is FQNEAQ. CDR3 length equals 14 residues. Trimming took 7 bases from V and 2 from J; bases not matched to a gene: 4. The CDR3 loop is CASTPDRAYNEQFF. Written as DNA, the CDR3 is TGTGCCAGCACCCCGGACAGGGCCTACAATGAGCAGTTCTTC.

The V call is TRBV19, the J call TRBJ2-5; tentatively, D is TRBD2 (6 bases). V dropped 4 bases and J dropped 1 base, with 10 bases sitting between them. CDR3 length equals 14 residues. Looked up from germline, CDR1 is LNHDA and CDR2 is SQIVND (reference sequence). Here the CDR3 DNA reads TGTGCCAGTAGTAGACGGGGGATCCAAGAGACCCAGTACTTC. Translation: CASSRRGIQETQYF.

The J gene is TRBJ2-5, the V gene TRBV27; D is unclear. Trimming shortened V by 5 bases and J by 1 base, and 14 bases separated the two germline ends. Germline values: CDR1 MNHEY, CDR2 SMNVEV (reference sequence). The CDR3 consists of 15 residues. The CDR3 sequence: CASSPKWWSQETQYF. The DNA for the CDR3 is TGTGCCAGCAGTCCCAAGTGGTGGAGCCAAGAGACCCAGTACTTC.

The chain combines TRBV6-5 with TRBJ2-7; 12 positions agree with TRBD2. The CDR3 totals 15 residues. From germline, CDR1 is MNHEY and CDR2 SVGAGI. V was clipped by 5 bases and J by 2 bases; unmatched bases: 4. The CDR3 coding sequence is TGTGCCAGCAGTAAACTAGCGGGGGGTCCCTACGAGCAGTACTTC. Protein sequence: CASSKLAGGPYEQYF.

The chain couples TRBV6-5 to TRBJ1-6, with 8 bases matching TRBD1. The CDR3 has 15 residues. J gave up 8 bases and V 6 bases, and 9 bases lay outside the gene matches. The V gene's germline CDR1 is MNHEY and CDR2 SVGAGI. CDR3 coding DNA: TGTGCCAGCAGGGACAGGGTGAGAGGTGATTCACCCCTCCACTTT. It specifies CASRDRVRGDSPLHF.

The V and J genes are TRBV30 and TRBJ2-7; weak D call: TRBD2 (6 bases). Per the germline V gene, CDR1 is GTSNPN and CDR2 is SVGIG (reference sequence). The CDR3 length is 12 residues. Trimming pared 5 bases from V and 4 bases from J, leaving 12 bases between. In nucleotides, the CDR3 is TGTGCCTGGTCACGGGACTTTTACGAGCAGTACTTC. It yields the protein CAWSRDFYEQYF.

V gene TRBV10-3 combines with J gene TRBJ2-2, with D perhaps TRBD1 (6 bases). Germline V gives CDR1 ENHRY, CDR2 SYGVKD. The length of the CDR3 is 15 residues. V was clipped by 3 bases and J by 3 bases, with 11 bases between them. In nucleotides, the CDR3 is TGTGCCATCAGTGATCGGGACACCTACACCGGGGAGCTGTTTTTT. Protein sequence: CAISDRDTYTGELFF.

The chain couples TRBV9 to TRBJ1-2, with a tentative D call TRBD1 (5 bases). Germline assignment: CDR1 SGDLS and CDR2 YYNGEE. This CDR3 comprises 14 residues. The germline V and J ends were trimmed by 3 bases and 4 bases, with 13 bases remaining between them. Here the CDR3 DNA reads TGTGCCAGCAGCGGCGGACAAGGCTTCTATGGCTACACCTTC. This codes for CASSGGQGFYGYTF.

This clone was observed a handful of times. This rearrangement joins TRBV5-1 to TRBJ2-3; no clear D gene. V was trimmed by 0 bases and J by 1 base, leaving 9 bases between them. The CDR3 is 15 residues long. Germline V gene data show CDR1 as SGHRS and CDR2 as YFSETQ. The CDR3 region has the DNA TGCGCCAGCAGCTTGGGGTCCCAGGGCACAGATACGCAGTATTTT. Translation: CASSLGSQGTDTQYF.

J is TRBJ2-4 and V is TRBV4-3; TRBD2 might be the D (7 bases). The CDR3 is made up of 22 amino acids. Trimming took 0 bases from V and 1 from J, leaving 28 bases between them. The germline V gene encodes CDR1 LGHNA and CDR2 YSLEER. The CDR3 DNA is TGCGCCAGCAGCCAAGATAGTGCTAGGGGGGGGAATCTTGTGCGTGCCAAAAACATTCAGTACTTC. Translated, it gives CASSQDSARGGNLVRAKNIQYF.

This chain links TRBV14 with TRBJ2-3; TRBD2 aligns across 8 bases. Germline CDR1 is SGHDN and CDR2 is FVKESK. The CDR3 has 14 residues. Losses at the gene ends were 4 bases for V and 2 bases for J; bases not matched to a gene: 2. The CDR3 loop is CASSRGGITDTQYF. The CDR3 nucleotides read TGTGCCAGCAGCCGCGGGGGGATCACAGATACGCAGTATTTT.

This clone has a handful of counts. This chain links TRBV5-3 with TRBJ2-7; 10 positions agree with TRBD1. TRBV5-3 is known as an ORF, though its function is uncertain. This CDR3 is built from 13 residues. J gave up 7 bases and V 4 bases, and 5 bases lay outside the gene matches. The CDR3 spells CARSTRTGGEQYF. CDR3 coding DNA: TGTGCCAGAAGCACGAGGACAGGGGGGGAGCAGTACTTC.

The rearrangement joins TRBV10-2 to TRBJ2-1; 8 bases align to TRBD2. Trimming at V came to 6 bases and at J to 8 bases, leaving 9 bases not matched to a gene. The CDR3 length is 14 residues. Germline values: CDR1 WSHSY, CDR2 SAAADI. This CDR3 reads CASSPTGGVYEQFF. The CDR3 DNA is TGCGCCAGCAGCCCGACGGGAGGGGTCTATGAGCAGTTCTTC.

This clone was seen a handful of times. The chain carries TRBV19 and TRBJ1-5; TRBD1 aligns across 7 bases. With V trimmed by 4 bases and J by 2 bases, 5 bases remained unmatched. Germline values: CDR1 LNHDA, CDR2 SQIVND (reference sequence). This CDR3 comprises 15 residues. CDR3 sequence reads: CASSTLTGGNQPQHF. The CDR3 coding sequence is TGTGCCAGTAGTACTCTTACAGGGGGCAATCAGCCCCAGCATTTT.

This clone came up once. This rearrangement joins TRBV5-4 to TRBJ2-3; 7 nucleotides line up with TRBD1. CDR3 length: 15 residues. Germline V gives CDR1 SGHNT, CDR2 YYREEE (reference sequence). V was pared by 4 bases and J by 2 bases, with 7 bases of the junction left unmatched. The CDR3 region has the DNA TGTGCCAGCAGCCGATGGACAGGCTTCACAGATACGCAGTATTTT. It translates to CASSRWTGFTDTQYF. The entire variable domain, with the rest obtained from reference TRBV5-4 and TRBJ2-3, is as follows: ETGVTQSPTHLIKTRGQQVTLRCSSQSGHNTVSWYQQALGQGPQFIFQYYREEENGRGNFPPRFSGLQFPNYSSELNVNALELDDSALYLCASSRWTGFTDTQYFGPGTRLTVL.

The V gene is TRBV27, the J gene TRBJ2-2; 8 bases map to TRBD2. The V segment lost 5 bases and the J segment 5 bases; nucleotides outside the gene matches: 10. The CDR3 is made up of 16 amino acids. Germline V gene lookup returns CDR1 MNHEY and CDR2 SMNVEV (reference sequence). Here the CDR3 DNA reads TGTGCCAGCAGTCCGGGGGGGCTTAGGGAGACCGGGGAGCTGTTTTTT. Its protein product is CASSPGGLRETGELFF.

This chain connects TRBV7-9 to TRBJ2-1, with D possibly being TRBD2 (7 bases). The CDR3 sequence is 16 residues long. V lost 6 bases and J lost 0, with 15 bases in between. CDR1 SEHNR and CDR2 FQNEAQ come from the germline V gene (reference sequence). CDR3 nucleotides: TGTGCCAGCAGTCTGGGAGGGGGGGGCTCCTACAATGAGCAGTTCTTC. Encoded protein: CASSLGGGGSYNEQFF.